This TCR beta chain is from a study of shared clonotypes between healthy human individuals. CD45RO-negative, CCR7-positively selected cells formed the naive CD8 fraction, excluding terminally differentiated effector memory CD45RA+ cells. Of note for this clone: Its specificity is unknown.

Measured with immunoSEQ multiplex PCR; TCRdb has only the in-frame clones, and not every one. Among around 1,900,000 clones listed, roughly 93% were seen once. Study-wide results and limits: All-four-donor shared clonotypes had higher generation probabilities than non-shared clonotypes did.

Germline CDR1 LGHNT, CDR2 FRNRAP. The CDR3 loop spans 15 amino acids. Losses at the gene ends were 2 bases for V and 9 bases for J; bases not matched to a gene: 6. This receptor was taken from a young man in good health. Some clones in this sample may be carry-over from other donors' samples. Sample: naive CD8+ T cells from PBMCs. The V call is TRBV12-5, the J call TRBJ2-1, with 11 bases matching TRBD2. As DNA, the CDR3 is TGTGCTAGTGGTTTGAAACTAGCGGGAGCGGGTGAGCAGTTCTTC. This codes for CASGLKLAGAGEQFF.